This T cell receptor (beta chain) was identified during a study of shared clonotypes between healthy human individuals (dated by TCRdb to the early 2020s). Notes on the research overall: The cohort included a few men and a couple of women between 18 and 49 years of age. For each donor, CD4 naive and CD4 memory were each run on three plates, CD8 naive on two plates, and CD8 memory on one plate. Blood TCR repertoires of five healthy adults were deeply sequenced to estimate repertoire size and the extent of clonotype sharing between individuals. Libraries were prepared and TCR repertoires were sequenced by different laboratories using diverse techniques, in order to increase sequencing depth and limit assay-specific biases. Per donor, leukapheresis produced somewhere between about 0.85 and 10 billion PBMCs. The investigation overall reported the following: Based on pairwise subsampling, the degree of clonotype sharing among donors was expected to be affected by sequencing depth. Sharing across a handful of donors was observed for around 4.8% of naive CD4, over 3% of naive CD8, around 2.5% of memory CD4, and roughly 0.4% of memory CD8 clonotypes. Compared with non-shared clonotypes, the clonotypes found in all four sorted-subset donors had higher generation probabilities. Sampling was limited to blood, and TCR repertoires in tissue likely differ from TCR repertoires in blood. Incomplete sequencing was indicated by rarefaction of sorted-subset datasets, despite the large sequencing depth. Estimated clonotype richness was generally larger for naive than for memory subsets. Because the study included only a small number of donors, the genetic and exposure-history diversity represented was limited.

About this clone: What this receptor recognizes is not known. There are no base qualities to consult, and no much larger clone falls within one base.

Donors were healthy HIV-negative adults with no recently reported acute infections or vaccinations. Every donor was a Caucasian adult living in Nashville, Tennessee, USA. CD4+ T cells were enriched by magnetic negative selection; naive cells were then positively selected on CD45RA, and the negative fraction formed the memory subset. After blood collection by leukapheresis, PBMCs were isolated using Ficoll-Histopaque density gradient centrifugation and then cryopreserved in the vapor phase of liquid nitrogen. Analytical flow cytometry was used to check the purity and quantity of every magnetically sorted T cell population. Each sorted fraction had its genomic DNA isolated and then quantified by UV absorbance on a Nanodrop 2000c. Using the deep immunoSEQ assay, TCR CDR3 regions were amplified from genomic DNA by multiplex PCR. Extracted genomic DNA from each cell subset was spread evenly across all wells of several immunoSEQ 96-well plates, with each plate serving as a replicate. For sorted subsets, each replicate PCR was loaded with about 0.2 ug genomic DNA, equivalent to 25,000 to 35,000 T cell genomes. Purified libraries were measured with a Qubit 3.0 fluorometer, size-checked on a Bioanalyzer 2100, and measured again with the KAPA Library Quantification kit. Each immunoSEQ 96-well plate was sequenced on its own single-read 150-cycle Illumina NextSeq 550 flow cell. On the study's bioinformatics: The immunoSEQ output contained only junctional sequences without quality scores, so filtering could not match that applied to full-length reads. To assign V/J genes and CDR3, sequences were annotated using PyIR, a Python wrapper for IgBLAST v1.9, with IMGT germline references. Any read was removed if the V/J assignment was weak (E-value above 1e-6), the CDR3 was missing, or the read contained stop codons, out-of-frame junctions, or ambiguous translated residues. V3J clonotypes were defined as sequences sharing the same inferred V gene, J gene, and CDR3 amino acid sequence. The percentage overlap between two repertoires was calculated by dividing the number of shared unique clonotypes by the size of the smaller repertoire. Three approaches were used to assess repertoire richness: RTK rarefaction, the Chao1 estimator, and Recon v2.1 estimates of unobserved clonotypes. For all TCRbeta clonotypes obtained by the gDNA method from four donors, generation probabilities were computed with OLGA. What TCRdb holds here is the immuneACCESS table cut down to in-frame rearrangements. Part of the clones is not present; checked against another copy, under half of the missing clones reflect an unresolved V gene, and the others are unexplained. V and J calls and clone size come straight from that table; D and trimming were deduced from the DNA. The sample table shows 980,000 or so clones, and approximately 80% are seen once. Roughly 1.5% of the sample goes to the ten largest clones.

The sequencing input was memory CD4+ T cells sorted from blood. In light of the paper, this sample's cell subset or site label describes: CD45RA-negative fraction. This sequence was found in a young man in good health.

The CDR3 is CASSEGRVSYNEQFF. The DNA is as follows: TGTGCCAGCAGTGAAGGCAGGGTGAGCTACAATGAGCAGTTCTTC. The sequence is built from TRBV2 and TRBJ2-1; matching of 5 bases hints at TRBD1 as the D gene. Looking up the germline V gene yields CDR1 SNHLY and CDR2 FYNNEI. Cut back by 1 base and 3 bases, the V and J ends lie 10 bases apart. Counted from cysteine to phenylalanine, this CDR3 has 15 amino acids. The entry retains the CDR3 DNA only, 45 bases that are in frame from base 1.